Reported below is one T cell receptor (beta chain). This record belongs to a study of blood T cell repertoires in COVID-19. CDR1 MNHNY and CDR2 SVGAGI come from the germline V gene (reference sequence). The CDR3 consists of 14 residues. Trimming shortened V by 7 bases and J by 6 bases, and 15 bases separated the two germline ends. Per the original methods: It was from reference gene primer amplification that nucleated cell counts were estimated. Produced via immunoSEQ multiplex PCR; TCRdb's table is partial and in-frame only. Clone size and the V and J calls come from that table; the DNA yielded D and trimming. The sample holds 250,000 or so clones, around 88% seen once.

The material sequenced was peripheral blood. The receptor was derived from a man aged 80 or over with acute or convalescent COVID-19. The chain links TRBV6-6 to TRBJ1-4; the D gene is possibly TRBD1 (6 bases). CDR3 region: CASNLQGGDEKLFF. CDR3 sequence (DNA): TGTGCCAGCAACTTACAGGGAGGGGATGAAAAACTGTTTTTT.